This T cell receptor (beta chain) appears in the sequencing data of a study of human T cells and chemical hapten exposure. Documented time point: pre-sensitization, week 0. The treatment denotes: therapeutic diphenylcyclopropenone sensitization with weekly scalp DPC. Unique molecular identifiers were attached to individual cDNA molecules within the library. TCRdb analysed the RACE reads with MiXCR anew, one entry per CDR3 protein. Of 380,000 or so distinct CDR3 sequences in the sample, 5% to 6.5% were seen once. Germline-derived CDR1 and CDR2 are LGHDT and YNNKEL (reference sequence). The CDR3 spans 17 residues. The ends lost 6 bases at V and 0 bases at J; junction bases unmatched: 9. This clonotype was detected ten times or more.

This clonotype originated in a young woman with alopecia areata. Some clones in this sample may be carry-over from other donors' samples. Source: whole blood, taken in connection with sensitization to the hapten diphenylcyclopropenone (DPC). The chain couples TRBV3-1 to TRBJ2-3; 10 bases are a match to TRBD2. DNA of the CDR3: TGTGCCAGCAGTCCCCAAGCGGGGGGGCCTAGCACAGATACGCAGTATTTT. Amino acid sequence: CASSPQAGGPSTDTQYF.